What follows describes a single T cell receptor beta chain. What antigen it recognizes has not been identified. No base qualities exist here, and no much larger clone lies one base off it. The time point label for this specimen denotes: pretreatment peripheral blood. The cohort comprised fewer than 35 patients with locally advanced or metastatic urothelial carcinoma treated at Memorial Sloan Kettering on a trial protocol. Peripheral blood mononuclear cells were collected pretreatment and during treatment, at between 1 and 8 total time points per patient. The Qiagen DNeasy Blood extraction kit was used to purify genomic DNA from total PBMCs and from tumor samples. PBMCs were collected pretreatment and during treatment and were isolated and stored as previously described. The germline V gene (reference sequence) sets CDR1 to LNHDA and CDR2 to SQIVND. The CDR3 measures 13 amino acids from cysteine to phenylalanine. Left in the record is the CDR3 DNA by itself, 39 bases read in frame from the first base. V and J lose 3 bases and 8 bases, and a span of 13 bases separates them.

This sample is drawn from a study of PD-L1 blockade in urothelial cancer (dated 2017 in TCRdb). For the wider study: Therapy was started in about 2014 for all patients, and atezolizumab 1,200 mg was administered intravenously every 3 weeks. About 85% of the 29 patients were identified as males with urothelial cancer of bladder origin, and a prior smoking history was reported by 18 of 29 patients. An ECOG performance status of 0 or 1 was recorded for the patients, and 0 to 3 prior chemotherapy regimens had been received by the patients. Blood samples were analyzed at two time points: 3 weeks after treatment start (second dose) and 6 weeks after treatment start. Blood samples gave median yields of approximately 130,000 T cells and 80,000 or so unique TCRs, along with a median clonality of approximately 0.084. An exploratory multi-omic analysis was conducted of the somatic, immune and clinical correlates of response to PD-L1 blockade with atezolizumab in urothelial cancer. Pretreatment tumor samples, along with matched peripheral blood serially collected before and after atezolizumab treatment, were subjected to TCR sequencing. Durable clinical benefit was defined as a progression-free survival longer than 6 months, and TCR features were additionally tested against progression-free survival and overall survival. In the same patients, whole exome sequencing and RNA sequencing of pretreatment tumors were performed in addition to TCR sequencing. Durable clinical benefit was achieved by nine patients and was not achieved by 20 patients. Under 30 patients had pretreatment blood TCR-seq, some 24 had at least one posttreatment blood collection, and some 24 had tumor TCR-seq.

Synthetic TCR analog templates were spiked into each PCR to estimate absolute template abundance from read counts. Using the immunoSEQ assay, TCRbeta CDR3 regions were amplified from genomic DNA with bias-controlled V and J gene primers. Sequencing of rearranged TCRbeta segments was done at approximately 20X coverage. The authors processed their data as follows. Sequencing errors were corrected by clustering and CDR3s were annotated against IMGT to assign V, D and J genes. Only productive TCRbeta rearrangements were used in downstream analyses, excluding out-of-frame or stop-codon sequences. Clonality was calculated as one minus the Shannon entropy normalized by the log of the number of unique productive sequences. Clones differing between time points or between blood and tumor were identified by Fisher's exact test with Benjamini-Hochberg correction at adjusted p below 0.01. TCRdb limited this immuneACCESS table to in-frame rearrangements with V and J called. A share of clones is missing; checked studies link under half to unresolved V genes, and the rest is unexplained. The V and J calls and clone size were taken over from that table, and D and trimming were inferred from the DNA. The sample table contains 50,000 to 55,000 clones; only one count was recorded for approximately 88% of them. Of the sample, about 1.2% is held by the ten largest clones.

Overall results and qualifications from the work: Small sample size (n of about 30) and many exploratory analyses mean the results are intended to be hypothesis-generating. Among patients with durable benefit, tumor-associated TCR clones showed greater expansion in peripheral blood 3 weeks after treatment started (n of about 20, p = 0.022). A pretreatment peripheral blood TCR clonality below the median was linked to improved progression-free and overall survival.

The receptor chain draws on TRBV19 and TRBJ1-2; the D gene remains uncertain. Sequenced here: PBMCs, sampled around atezolizumab (anti-PD-L1) treatment. The receptor was isolated from a man in his fifties with urothelial cancer. The DNA reads TGTGCCAGTAGTATCTGGAAGACGGGAGGCTACACCTTC. Translation gives CASSIWKTGGYTF.